This T cell receptor (beta chain) was identified in a study of blood T cell repertoires in COVID-19. Assay used: immunoSEQ multiplex PCR; TCRdb lists only in-frame clones, some missing. This sample has 73,000 or so clones, with about nine tenths found just once. This clone showed up just a few times. In germline, CDR1 is SGHTA, CDR2 FQGNSA. The trim removed 5 bases at V and 4 bases at J, leaving 11 bases unmatched. The CDR3 totals 17 residues. The TCR sequence derives from a man aged 30-40 years with acute or convalescent COVID-19. The gene calls are TRBV7-2 and TRBJ2-1; 10 nucleotides align to TRBD2. The sequenced sample was peripheral blood. The CDR3 DNA is TGTGCCAGCAGCCCCCCCGGACTAGCGGTAACTTACAATGAGCAGTTCTTC. Its translation: CASSPPGLAVTYNEQFF. The variable domain in full, completed from reference TRBV7-2 and TRBJ2-1, reads GAGVSQSPSNKVTEKGKDVELRCDPISGHTALYWYRQSLGQGLEFLIYFQGNSAPDKSGLPSDRFSAERTGGSVSTLTIQRTQQEDSAVYLCASSPPGLAVTYNEQFFGPGTRLTVL.